The clone carrying this T cell receptor beta chain was found many times. No cell sorting was done before RNA was extracted from the tissue. The sample comes from a study of tumor and adjacent non-tumor tissue in lung cancer. Three rounds of nested PCR, following a modified ARM-PCR protocol, produced the TCRbeta library. TCRdb reprocessed the multiplex PCR reads with MiXCR, giving one entry per CDR3 protein. The sample lists 90,000 to 130,000 distinct CDR3 sequences, over 70% occurring once. The clonotype originates from a man aged 65-85 years with non-small cell lung cancer. What was sequenced was lung tumor tissue.

In DNA form, the CDR3 reads TGTGCCAGCAGTTACTCCAACACGGGGAACACTGAAGCTTTCTTT. It is translated as CASSYSNTGNTEAFF. The rearrangement joins TRBV12-3 or TRBV12-4 to TRBJ1-1, with D unresolved. The V end lost 4 bases, the J end lost 1 base, and 13 bases lay between the germline ends. The CDR3 sequence is 15 residues long.